Reported below is one TCR beta chain. What this receptor recognizes is not known. No per-base quality is available; no much larger clone lies one base away. The data originate from a study of shared clonotypes between healthy human individuals (dated by TCRdb to about 2020). In the study overall: The cohort comprised a couple of women and a few men aged 18 to 49 years. To increase sequencing depth and limit assay-specific biases, TCR repertoire library preparation and sequencing were carried out by different laboratories using diverse techniques. Per donor, three plates each were used for CD4 naive and CD4 memory, two for CD8 naive, and one for CD8 memory. Per donor, leukapheresis produced somewhere between about 0.85 and 10 billion PBMCs. To estimate repertoire size and how much clonotype sharing occurs between individuals, the study deeply sequenced the blood TCR repertoires of about five healthy adults. Beyond this particular receptor, the publication reports: The small number of donors limited the genetic and exposure-history diversity represented. Sampling was limited to blood, and TCR repertoires in tissue likely differ from TCR repertoires in blood. Pairwise subsampling led to the expectation that sequencing depth would affect the degree of clonotype sharing among donors. Even with the large sequencing depth, rarefaction of the sorted-subset datasets indicated that sequencing was incomplete. Compared with non-shared clonotypes, the clonotypes found in all four sorted-subset donors had higher generation probabilities. Sharing across several donors was observed for approximately 4.6% of naive CD4, over 3% of naive CD8, over 2% of memory CD4, and around 0.4% of memory CD8 clonotypes. Estimated clonotype richness was generally larger for naive than for memory subsets.

The donors were healthy, HIV-negative adults with no recently reported acute infections or vaccinations. Only Caucasian adults living in Nashville, Tennessee, USA were represented among the donors. CD4+ T cells were enriched by magnetic negative selection, after which naive cells were positively selected on CD45RA and the negative fraction was taken as the memory subset. Blood was collected by leukapheresis, and PBMCs were isolated by Ficoll-Histopaque density gradient centrifugation and then cryopreserved in liquid nitrogen vapor phase. Analytical flow cytometry was used to check the purity and quantity of each magnetically sorted T cell population. Genomic DNA was isolated from each sorted fraction and quantified by UV absorbance on a Nanodrop 2000c. Using the deep immunoSEQ assay, TCR CDR3 regions were amplified from genomic DNA by multiplex PCR. Extracted genomic DNA from each cell subset was spread evenly across all wells of several immunoSEQ 96-well plates, with each plate serving as a replicate. Each replicate PCR for sorted subsets received roughly 200 ng genomic DNA, equal to 28,000 or so T cell genomes. Purified libraries were quantified with a Qubit 3.0 fluorometer, sized on a Bioanalyzer 2100, and re-quantified with the KAPA Library Quantification kit. A separate single-read 150-cycle Illumina NextSeq 550 flow cell was used to sequence each immunoSEQ 96-well plate. The published analysis was carried out like this. Because the immunoSEQ output included only junctional sequences and no quality scores, the filtering could not be the same as the filtering used for full-length reads. To assign V/J genes and CDR3, sequences were annotated against IMGT germline references using PyIR, a Python wrapper for IgBLAST v1.9. Reads were removed for weak V/J assignments (E-value above 1e-6), missing CDR3, stop codons, out-of-frame junctions, or ambiguous translated residues. A V3J clonotype was defined by an identical inferred V gene, J gene, and CDR3 amino acid sequence. To compute the percentage overlap between repertoires, the number of shared unique clonotypes was divided by the size of the smaller repertoire. Repertoire richness was assessed with RTK rarefaction, the Chao1 estimator, and Recon v2.1 estimates of unobserved clonotypes. OLGA was used to compute generation probabilities for all TCRbeta clonotypes that the gDNA method yielded from a few donors. The table comes from immuneACCESS by way of TCRdb, which keeps in-frame sequences with V and J called. Part of the clones is missing from these tables; in studies checked, under half for an unresolved V gene and the rest for unknown reasons. For V, J and clone size, that table is used; D and trimming come from the DNA. This sample is represented by approximately 980,000 clones; approximately 80% of them were singletons. The leading ten clones occupy around 1.5% of the sample.

At the junction V is shortened by 5 bases and J by 1 base, with 11 bases in between. Taken from cysteine to phenylalanine, the CDR3 has 15 residues. Kept here is only the CDR3 DNA, which spans 45 bases and is read in frame from base 1. Looking up the germline V gene yields CDR1 SGHTA and CDR2 FQGNSA. This receptor was obtained from a young man in good health. The rearranged chain carries TRBV7-2 and TRBJ1-4, and the D gene may be TRBD1, 5 bases matching. Sequencing was performed on memory CD4+ T cells sorted from blood. Reading the label with the study, this specimen's cell subset or site is: CD45RA-negative fraction. The CDR3 here reads CASSTVGVTNEKLFF. The nucleotide sequence reads as follows: TGTGCCAGCAGCACGGTGGGGGTAACTAATGAAAAACTGTTTTTT.